The present T cell receptor (beta chain) was sequenced within a study of control samples from healthy donors and cancer patients. The data were produced by immunoSEQ multiplex PCR, yet TCRdb's version contains in-frame clones alone and is incomplete. The sample records just under 150,000 clones, more than 85% being singletons. This CDR3 is built from 11 residues. Germline CDR1 LNHNV, CDR2 YYDKDF (reference sequence). The V and J ends lost 5 bases and 7 bases respectively, with 9 bases between them. The receptor comes from a man aged 25 to 40 in good health. The sample consisted of blood. This rearrangement joins TRBV15 to TRBJ2-7, with D perhaps assigned TRBD1 or TRBD2 (5 bases each). This CDR3 reads CATSGGREQYF. For the CDR3, the DNA is TGTGCCACCAGCGGGGGTCGTGAGCAGTACTTC.